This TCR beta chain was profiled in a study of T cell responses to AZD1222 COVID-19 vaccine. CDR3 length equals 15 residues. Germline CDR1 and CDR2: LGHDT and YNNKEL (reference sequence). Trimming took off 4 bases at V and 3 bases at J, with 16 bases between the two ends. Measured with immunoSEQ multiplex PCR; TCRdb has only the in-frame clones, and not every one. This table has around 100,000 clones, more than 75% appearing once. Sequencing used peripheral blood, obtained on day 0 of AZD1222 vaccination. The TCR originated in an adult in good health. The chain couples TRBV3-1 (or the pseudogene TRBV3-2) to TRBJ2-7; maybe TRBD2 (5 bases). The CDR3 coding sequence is TGTGCCAGCAGCCGGGTGGCAGGCGGAGGCTACGAGCAGTACTTC. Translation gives CASSRVAGGGYEQYF.